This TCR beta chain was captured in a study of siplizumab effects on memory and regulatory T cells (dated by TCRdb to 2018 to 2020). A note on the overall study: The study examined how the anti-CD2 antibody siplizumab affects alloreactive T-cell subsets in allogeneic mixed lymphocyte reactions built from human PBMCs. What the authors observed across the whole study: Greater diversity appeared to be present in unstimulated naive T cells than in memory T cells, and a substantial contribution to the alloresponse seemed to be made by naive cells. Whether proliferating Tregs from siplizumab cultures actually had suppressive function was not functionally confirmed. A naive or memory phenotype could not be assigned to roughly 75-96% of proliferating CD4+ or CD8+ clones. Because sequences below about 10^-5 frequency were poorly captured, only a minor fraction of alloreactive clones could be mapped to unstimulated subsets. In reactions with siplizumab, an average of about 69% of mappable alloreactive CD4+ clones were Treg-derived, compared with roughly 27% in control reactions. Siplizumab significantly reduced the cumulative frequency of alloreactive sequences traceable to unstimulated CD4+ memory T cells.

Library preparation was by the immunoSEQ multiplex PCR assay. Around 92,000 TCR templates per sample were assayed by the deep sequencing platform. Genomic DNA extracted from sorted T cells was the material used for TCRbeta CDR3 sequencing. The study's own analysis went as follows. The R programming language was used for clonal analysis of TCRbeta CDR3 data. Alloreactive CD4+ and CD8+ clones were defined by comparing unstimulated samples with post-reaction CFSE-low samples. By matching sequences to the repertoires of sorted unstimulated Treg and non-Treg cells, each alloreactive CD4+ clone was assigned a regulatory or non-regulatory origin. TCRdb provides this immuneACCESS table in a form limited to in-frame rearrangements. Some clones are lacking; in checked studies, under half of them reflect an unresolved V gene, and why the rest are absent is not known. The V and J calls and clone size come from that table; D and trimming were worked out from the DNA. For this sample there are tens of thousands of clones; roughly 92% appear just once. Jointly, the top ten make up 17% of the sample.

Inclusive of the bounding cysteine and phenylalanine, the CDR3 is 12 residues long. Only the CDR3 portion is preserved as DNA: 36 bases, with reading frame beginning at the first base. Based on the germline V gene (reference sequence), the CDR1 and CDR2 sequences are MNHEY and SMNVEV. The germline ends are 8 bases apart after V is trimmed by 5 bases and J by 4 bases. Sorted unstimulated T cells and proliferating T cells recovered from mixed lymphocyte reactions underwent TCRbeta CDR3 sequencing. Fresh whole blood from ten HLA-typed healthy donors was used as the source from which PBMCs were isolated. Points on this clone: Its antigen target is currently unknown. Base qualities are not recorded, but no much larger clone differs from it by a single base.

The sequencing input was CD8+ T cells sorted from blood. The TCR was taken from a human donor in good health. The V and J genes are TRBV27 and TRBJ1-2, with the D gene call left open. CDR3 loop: CASSPGSYGYTF. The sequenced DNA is TGTGCCAGCAGTCCGGGATCCTATGGCTACACCTTC.